A single sample is the source of the 10 T cell receptor beta chains below, sequenced in a study of cytomegalovirus exposure and HLA in healthy donors. TCRdb's table, derived via immunoSEQ multiplex PCR, lists solely in-frame clones and lacks some. This table has 110,000 or so clones, almost 90% appearing once. Sequenced material: PBMCs. These TCRs come from a woman aged 18-29 years in good health and CMV-seronegative.

On this clone itself: At one of its ends the junction is not consistent with the germline gene, which may arise from a read error. The chain couples TRBV7-9 to TRBJ2-2; D possibly corresponds to TRBD2 (5 bases). From germline, CDR1 is SEHNR and CDR2 FQNEAQ (reference sequence). This CDR3 has 15 amino acids. The CDR3 reads CASSLASARTGELFF. In DNA, the CDR3 is TGTGCCAGCAGCCTAGCATCCGCACGGACCGGGGAGCTGTTTTTT.

The chain combines TRBV6-1 with TRBJ1-1, with 7 bases that match TRBD1. This CDR3 has 14 amino acids. Germline CDR1 reads MNHNS; CDR2 reads SASEGT. V was clipped by 0 bases and J by 7 bases; unmatched bases: 5. Here the CDR3 DNA reads TGTGCCAGCAGTGAAGCGTACAGGGGTAGTGAAGCTTTCTTT. Protein: CASSEAYRGSEAFF.

The chain is built from TRBV28 and TRBJ1-4; 9 bases agree with TRBD1. Losses at the gene ends were 2 bases for V and 5 bases for J; bases not matched to a gene: 3. Germline CDR1 is MDHEN and CDR2 is SYDVKM. The CDR3 totals 15 residues. The CDR3 spells CASSLPGTGNEKLFF. The CDR3 DNA reads TGTGCCAGCAGTTTACCCGGGACAGGGAATGAAAAACTGTTTTTT.

The chain joins TRBV5-6 to TRBJ1-1; no firm D call. Trimming stripped 9 bases from V and 5 bases from J, with 17 bases between. The CDR3 is 13 residues long. Germline CDR1 SGHDT, CDR2 YYEEEE. The DNA for the CDR3 is TGTGCCACCCAAAGTGGAATGCGGACTGAAGCTTTCTTT. This encodes CATQSGMRTEAFF.

As to this clone: Other DNA sequences of this sample code for an identical CDR3. V gene TRBV5-4 combines with J gene TRBJ2-7; possible D gene TRBD2, 6 bases. CDR3 length: 14 residues. The germline gives CDR1 SGHNT, CDR2 YYREEE (reference sequence). V was shortened by 4 bases and J by 1 base, with 12 bases between the two germline ends. The CDR3 DNA reads as TGTGCCAGCAGCCCGACGGGGGTTTCCTACGAGCAGTACTTC. Its protein is CASSPTGVSYEQYF.

This clone has more than one count but fewer than ten. The chain joins TRBV7-9 to TRBJ2-5, with D tentatively TRBD1 (5 bases). The CDR3 runs to 16 residues. Trimming stripped 2 bases from V and 3 bases from J, with 16 bases between. Germline loops: CDR1 SEHNR, CDR2 FQNEAQ (reference sequence). In nucleotides, the CDR3 is TGTGCCAGCAGCTTATGGATGACAGCTAATGAAGAGACCCAGTACTTC. It codes for CASSLWMTANEETQYF.

The chain links TRBV28 to TRBJ2-3; D might be TRBD2 (5 bases). The CDR3 length is 19 residues. V shed 5 bases and J shed 0 bases, with 24 bases lying between them. Germline CDR1 MDHEN, CDR2 SYDVKM. CDR3 coding DNA: TGTGCCAGCAGTCAACGCCTAGCAATCCCCATCCCTAGCACAGATACGCAGTATTTT. Translating it yields CASSQRLAIPIPSTDTQYF.

This rearrangement joins TRBV11-2 to TRBJ2-3, with D possibly being TRBD1 (6 bases). V was cut by 5 bases and J by 3 bases, with 12 bases left in between. Germline CDR1 SGHAT, CDR2 FQNNGV. There are 14 residues in the CDR3. CDR3 in DNA: TGTGCCAGCAGCCTAAGGACAGTAACAGATACGCAGTATTTT. Amino acids: CASSLRTVTDTQYF.

The chain carries TRBV19 and TRBJ1-4; perhaps TRBD1 as D (5 bases). Trimming shortened V by 5 bases and J by 7 bases, and 11 bases separated the two germline ends. The germline V gene encodes CDR1 LNHDA and CDR2 SQIVND (reference sequence). There are 13 residues in the CDR3. CDR3 DNA: TGTGCCAGTAGTGTTCAGGGTAGTGAAAAACTGTTTTTT. Translating it yields CASSVQGSEKLFF. Complete variable domain (other parts from reference TRBV19 and TRBJ1-4): DGGITQSPKYLFRKEGQNVTLSCEQNLNHDAMYWYRQDPGQGLRLIYYSQIVNDFQKGDIAEGYSVSREKKESFPLTVTSAQKNPTAFYLCASSVQGSEKLFFGSGTQLSVL.

This clone showed up just once. The V and J genes are TRBV28 and TRBJ1-2; TRBD1 might be the D (6 bases). CDR1 and CDR2 from the germline V gene are MDHEN and SYDVKM. Trimming cost V 1 base and J 6 bases, with 15 bases left between them. The CDR3 is 15 residues long. CDR3 region: CASSLLATGLNGYTF. The DNA of the CDR3 is TGTGCCAGCAGTTTATTAGCCACAGGGTTGAATGGCTACACCTTC.